The text below deals with one TCR beta chain. Antigen unknown. TCRdb used MiXCR to reprocess the RT-PCR reads, holding one entry per CDR3 protein. The sample comprises 490,000 or so distinct CDR3 sequences, 7.6% of which are singletons, and about an eighth rests with the top ten. The data originate from a study of response to subunit inactivated influenza vaccine. In germline, CDR1 is LNHDA, CDR2 SQIVND (reference sequence). V lost 4 bases, J lost 8 bases, and 9 bases lay in between. CDR3 length equals 12 residues. Whole-study findings and limits: Authors proposed each seasonal influenza vaccination draws in few new T cells.

The J gene is TRBJ2-1, the V gene TRBV19; maybe TRBD1 (6 bases). The sample in question was PBMCs from blood, obtained approximately 25 months after vaccination. The receptor comes from a man in his fifties or sixties who received an inactivated influenza vaccine. CDR3 amino acids: CASSTQGHEQFF. DNA of the CDR3: TGTGCCAGTAGTACACAGGGCCATGAGCAGTTCTTC. The full variable domain, in which reference TRBV19 and TRBJ2-1 provide the parts outside the CDR3, is DGGITQSPKYLFRKEGQNVTLSCEQNLNHDAMYWYRQDPGQGLRLIYYSQIVNDFQKGDIAEGYSVSREKKESFPLTVTSAQKNPTAFYLCASSTQGHEQFFGPGTRLTVL.